The T cell receptor (beta chain) under discussion was sequenced for a study of blood T cell repertoires in COVID-19. Study-wide background: Researchers got acute and convalescent COVID-19 samples from the United States, Italy and Spain. PBMCs, B-cell-depleted T cells, or T cells provided the cDNA or gDNA that made up the material.

The CDR3 length is 13 residues. The germline gives CDR1 SEHNR, CDR2 FQNEAQ (reference sequence). V was shortened by 3 bases and J by 2 bases, with 7 bases between the two germline ends. Participant ages covered roughly 18 to 89 years across around 25 US areas. Among Cohort 3 donors, those recovered had two negative PCRs, clearance, or symptom resolution. Produced via immunoSEQ multiplex PCR; TCRdb's table is partial and in-frame only. This sample has 250,000 to 350,000 clones, with about nine tenths found just once. Sequencing was done on a sample of PBMCs or T cells enriched from blood (not recorded which). The rearrangement links TRBV7-9 to TRBJ1-1; D perhaps matches TRBD1 (6 bases). This clonotype originated in a woman aged 18-30 years who had recovered from COVID-19. The CDR3 bases are TGTGCCAGCAGCTTCGGGACAAACACTGAAGCTTTCTTT. As protein: CASSFGTNTEAFF.